This TCR beta chain came from a study of blood T cell repertoires in COVID-19. In the study overall: The study drew acute and convalescent COVID-19 samples from the United States, Italy and Spain. Nucleic acid was either cDNA or gDNA, and it came from T cells, B-cell-depleted T cells, or PBMCs.

The CDR3 has 14 residues. Germline V gene lookup returns CDR1 KGHSH and CDR2 LQKENI. The V and J ends lost 3 bases and 0 bases respectively, with 6 bases between them. Per the authors' pipeline: Reference gene primer amplification gave estimated nucleated cell counts. Sequenced by immunoSEQ multiplex PCR; TCRdb stores in-frame clones only, minus some. The V and J calls and the clone size are those of that table, but D and trimming were determined from the DNA. Altogether around 100,000 clones are present, 60% to 80% being singletons, with the ten largest covering around 9.8%. The chain carries TRBV18 and TRBJ2-1; D not certain. The sequenced sample was peripheral blood. This clonotype was sampled from a man aged 60 to 69 with active or convalescent COVID-19. The DNA for the CDR3 is TGTGCCAGCTCACCGGGCACCTCCTACAATGAGCAGTTCTTC. This gives the protein CASSPGTSYNEQFF. The variable domain in full, with the rest retrieved from reference TRBV18 and TRBJ2-1, is NAGVMQNPRHLVRRRGQEARLRCSPMKGHSHVYWYRQLPEEGLKFMVYLQKENIIDESGMPKERFSAEFPKEGPSILRIQQVVRGDSAAYFCASSPGTSYNEQFFGPGTRLTVL.